Presented here are 11 T cell receptor beta chains from one specimen sequenced in a study of blood T cell repertoires in COVID-19. Measured with immunoSEQ multiplex PCR; TCRdb has only the in-frame clones, and not every one. The sample lists around 190,000 clones, 86% occurring once. Input material: peripheral blood. Every receptor here comes from a man aged 50-59 years with active or convalescent COVID-19.

This chain links TRBV6-4 with TRBJ1-1, with D tentatively TRBD1 (5 bases). There are 13 residues in the CDR3. Germline assignment: CDR1 MRHNA and CDR2 SNTAGT. Trimming pared 6 bases from V and 1 base from J, leaving 9 bases between. The CDR3 region is CASSPTENTEAFF. CDR3 DNA sequence: TGTGCCAGCAGCCCGACAGAGAACACTGAAGCTTTCTTT.

CDR3 sequence: CASSLRDRGNGELFF. CDR3 bases: TGTGCCAGCAGCCTCCGGGACAGGGGAAACGGGGAGCTGTTTTTT. The chain links TRBV3-1 (or the pseudogene TRBV3-2) to TRBJ2-2; 10 positions match TRBD1. The CDR3 covers 15 residues. V gave up 4 bases and J gave up 7 bases; unmatched junction bases: 6. Looked up from germline, CDR1 is LGHDT and CDR2 is YNNKEL (reference sequence).

This clone was found many times. The chain is built from TRBV7-6 and TRBJ1-4; 11 nucleotides line up with TRBD1. CDR3 length: 15 amino acids. Per germline, CDR1 SGHVS and CDR2 FNYEAQ. J gave up 7 bases and V 1 base, and 2 bases lay outside the gene matches. The CDR3 spells CASSLVGQGAEKLFF. The CDR3 DNA reads as TGTGCCAGCAGCTTAGTAGGACAGGGGGCTGAAAAACTGTTTTTT. The variable domain in full, with the rest retrieved from reference TRBV7-6 and TRBJ1-4, is GAGVSQSPRYKVTKRGQDVALRCDPISGHVSLYWYRQALGQGPEFLTYFNYEAQQDKSGLPNDRFSAERPEGSISTLTIQRTEQRDSAMYRCASSLVGQGAEKLFFGSGTQLSVL.

CDR3 sequence (DNA): TGTGCCATCAGCGTGTCCAGGGAAAGTTCGAGTCAGCCCCAGCATTTT. It yields the protein CAISVSRESSSQPQHF. The chain couples TRBV10-3 to TRBJ1-5; D perhaps matches TRBD1 (5 bases). Germline CDR1 reads ENHRY; CDR2 reads SYGVKD. V lost 6 bases, J lost 6 bases, and 21 bases lay in between. The CDR3 contains 16 residues.

The CDR3 protein is CASSQREPANYQETQYF. CDR3 nucleotides: TGTGCCAGCAGCCAAAGGGAGCCGGCTAATTACCAAGAGACCCAGTACTTC. This rearrangement joins TRBV14 to TRBJ2-5, with a possible D match to TRBD2 (5 bases). V shed 2 bases and J shed 0 bases, with 16 bases lying between them. The CDR3 totals 17 residues. CDR1 is SGHDN and CDR2 is FVKESK in the germline V gene. Full variable domain (missing parts from reference TRBV14 and TRBJ2-5): EAGVTQFPSHSVIEKGQTVTLRCDPISGHDNLYWYRRVMGKEIKFLLHFVKESKQDESGMPNNRFLAERTGGTYSTLKVQPAELEDSGVYFCASSQREPANYQETQYFGPGTRLLVL.

This clone has only one observation. J is TRBJ1-1 and V is TRBV30; D is possibly TRBD1 (5 bases). Per the germline V gene, CDR1 is GTSNPN and CDR2 is SVGIG (reference sequence). The CDR3 totals 13 residues. The V end lost 3 bases, the J end lost 7 bases, and 15 bases lay between the germline ends. DNA for the CDR3: TGTGCCTGGAGCCCAAAGGCGGGGGGTGAAGCTTTCTTT. Its translation is CAWSPKAGGEAFF.

In DNA form, the CDR3 reads TGTGCCAGCAGCCCGTTACTAGCGGGGGTAGCCAAAAACATTCAGTACTTC. This translates into CASSPLLAGVAKNIQYF. This rearrangement joins TRBV28 to TRBJ2-4; the match to TRBD2 covers 11 bases. The CDR3 totals 17 residues. Germline CDR1 is MDHEN and CDR2 is SYDVKM. The ends lost 6 bases at V and 0 bases at J; junction bases unmatched: 7. Combining the CDR3 with reference TRBV28 and TRBJ2-4 gives the whole variable domain DVKVTQSSRYLVKRTGEKVFLECVQDMDHENMFWYRQDPGLGLRLIYFSYDVKMKEKGDIPEGYSVSREKKERFSLILESASTNQTSMYLCASSPLLAGVAKNIQYFGAGTRLSVL.

The rearrangement links TRBV4-2 to TRBJ1-1; D not certain. CDR1 and CDR2 (germline): LGHNA, YNFKEQ. Trimming took off 0 bases at V and 10 bases at J, with 15 bases between the two ends. There are 14 residues in the CDR3. This CDR3 reads CASSQDTRPLPAFF. The CDR3 nucleotides read TGTGCCAGCAGCCAAGATACCAGGCCTTTGCCAGCTTTCTTT.

This clone occurred once. The chain combines TRBV28 with TRBJ2-1; the D gene is possibly TRBD2 (5 bases). This CDR3 is built from 16 residues. Per the germline V gene, CDR1 is MDHEN and CDR2 is SYDVKM. V dropped 5 bases and J dropped 0 bases, with 14 bases sitting between them. CDR3 coding DNA: TGTGCCAGCAGTCCTCCGTCGGGAAGCTCCTACAATGAGCAGTTCTTC. This encodes CASSPPSGSSYNEQFF.

The chain is built from TRBV27 and TRBJ2-2, with D possibly matching TRBD2 (5 bases). Germline V lookup: CDR1 MNHEY, CDR2 SMNVEV (reference sequence). The CDR3 covers 16 residues. The V end lost 5 bases, the J end lost 1 base, and 14 bases lay between the germline ends. CDR3 nucleotides: TGTGCCAGCAGTGCCCGAGGGCGACAGAACACCGGGGAGCTGTTTTTT. This sequence encodes CASSARGRQNTGELFF.

J is TRBJ1-1 and V is TRBV27; possibly TRBD1 for D (6 bases). Trimming took 3 bases from V and 4 from J, leaving 9 bases between them. The germline gives CDR1 MNHEY, CDR2 SMNVEV (reference sequence). The CDR3 runs 13 residues. The chain's CDR3 is CASSFRGVTEAFF. Here the CDR3 DNA reads TGTGCCAGCAGTTTCAGGGGCGTCACTGAAGCTTTCTTT.